The clone carrying this T cell receptor beta chain appeared a few times. No antigen is known for it. Deletions cut 6 bases from V and 4 bases from J, with 10 bases between. The CDR3 is made up of 13 amino acids. It was with a sample-barcoded 5' primer and a J-beta primer mix that a second PCR of about 7 to 12 cycles was run. TCRdb passed the 5' RACE reads through MiXCR, listing each CDR3 protein once. The sample gives 1.5 million to 2 million distinct CDR3 sequences, about 39% of which show up once; 23% is in the top ten. This entry comes from a study of blood T cells in healthy people across ages. The study's findings and limits: Long-lived donors carried more naive CD4+ cells and greater diversity than aged donors.

The chain couples TRBV12-3 or TRBV12-4 to TRBJ1-5; possible D gene TRBD1, 5 bases. The receptor's source is a human donor in good health. Sample: blood. The CDR3 region is CASRSRVNQPQHF. The CDR3 DNA reads TGTGCCAGCAGATCCAGGGTAAATCAGCCCCAGCATTTT.